The 13 T cell receptor beta chains reported below all come from one sample, sequenced in a study of T cell responses to AZD1222 COVID-19 vaccine. Sequencing used immunoSEQ multiplex PCR; TCRdb keeps in-frame clones, though not all of them. The table has around 160,000 clones, about nine tenths seen once. The material sequenced was peripheral blood, taken on day 0 of AZD1222 vaccination. Receptor source: an adult in good health.

This chain links TRBV5-1 with TRBJ2-3; no firm D call. With 1 base removed from V and 3 bases from J, the gap between germline ends came to 6 bases. The CDR3 length is 13 residues. CDR1 and CDR2 (germline): SGHRS, YFSETQ. CDR3 amino acids: CASSLRRTDTQYF. The DNA for the CDR3 is TGCGCCAGCAGCTTGCGGCGGACAGATACGCAGTATTTT.

This chain joins TRBV13 and TRBJ2-7; D ambiguous. The germline V gene encodes CDR1 PRHDT and CDR2 FYEKMQ (reference sequence). Deletions cut 5 bases from V and 0 bases from J, with 11 bases between. The CDR3 spans 14 residues. CDR3 region: CASSPDPSSYEQYF. The CDR3 DNA is TGTGCCAGCAGCCCCGATCCGAGCTCCTACGAGCAGTACTTC.

The rearrangement links TRBV7-2 to TRBJ2-7, with D unresolved. The length of the CDR3 is 15 residues. Between the trimmed V and J ends, which lost 3 bases and 0 bases, there was a span of 12 bases. Germline CDR1 and CDR2: SGHTA and FQGNSA. The CDR3 region is CASSLNGEISYEQYF. CDR3 in DNA: TGTGCCAGCAGCTTGAATGGAGAAATCTCCTACGAGCAGTACTTC.

This sequence joins TRBV9 and TRBJ2-3; TRBD2 is a possible D gene (7 bases). The CDR3 spans 15 residues. Germline V CDR1 and CDR2: SGDLS, YYNGEE. Trimming took 4 bases from V and 2 from J, leaving 14 bases between them. CDR3 protein: CASSIRGAPTDTQYF. CDR3 DNA sequence: TGTGCCAGCAGCATTCGGGGGGCACCCACAGATACGCAGTATTTT.

The J gene is TRBJ1-2, the V gene TRBV6-5, with TRBD1 matching 9 bases. This CDR3 has 14 amino acids. CDR1 is MNHEY and CDR2 is SVGAGI in the germline V gene. V dropped 6 bases and J dropped 8; count of bases not matched to a gene: 10. CDR3 protein: CASRAWGQGVGYTF. CDR3 in DNA: TGTGCCAGCAGAGCCTGGGGACAGGGTGTCGGCTACACCTTC.

The chain carries TRBV10-3 and TRBJ2-7; TRBD1 matches at 10 bases. The germline CDR1 and CDR2 sequences are ENHRY and SYGVKD. The CDR3 spans 17 residues. Trimming removed 0 bases from V and 4 bases from J; junction bases left unmatched: 9. The CDR3 spells CAISESTPTGGRYEQYF. The CDR3 region has the DNA TGTGCCATCAGTGAGTCGACGCCGACAGGGGGCCGGTACGAGCAGTACTTC.

J is TRBJ1-3 and V is TRBV5-6; the D is unclear. The CDR3 extends over 12 amino acids. CDR1 and CDR2 from the germline V gene are SGHDT and YYEEEE. V lost 6 bases and J 11 bases, leaving 15 bases between the germline ends. The CDR3 here is CASTRTAGPIYF. The CDR3, as DNA: TGTGCCAGCACTAGGACCGCGGGCCCCATATATTTT. Combining the CDR3 with reference TRBV5-6 and TRBJ1-3 gives the whole variable domain DAGVTQSPTHLIKTRGQQVTLRCSPKSGHDTVSWYQQALGQGPQFIFQYYEEEERQRGNFPDRFSGHQFPNYSSELNVNALLLGDSALYLCASTRTAGPIYFGEGSWLTVV.

The rearrangement links TRBV28 to TRBJ2-7; TRBD2 is a possible D gene (6 bases). Trimming took 10 bases from V and 1 from J, leaving 11 bases between them. The CDR3 is 12 amino acids. Germline V gives CDR1 MDHEN, CDR2 SYDVKM. The CDR3 sequence is CATGVGSYEQYF. Here the CDR3 DNA reads TGTGCCACGGGGGTGGGGTCCTACGAGCAGTACTTC.

J is TRBJ2-1 and V is TRBV6-5, with 8 bases that match TRBD1. CDR3 length: 15 residues. With 6 bases clipped from V and 4 bases from J, the junction kept 8 bases outside the gene matches. Looked up from germline, CDR1 is MNHEY and CDR2 is SVGAGI. For the CDR3, the DNA is TGTGCCAGCAGAAGACAGGGGTACCCGTACAATGAGCAGTTCTTC. Its translation: CASRRQGYPYNEQFF.

The chain joins TRBV7-2 to TRBJ2-5; 8 bases line up with TRBD2. Germline V CDR1 and CDR2: SGHTA, FQGNSA. This CDR3 has 16 amino acids. The J segment lost 5 bases and the V segment lost 1 base, leaving 9 bases of the junction unmatched. CDR3 residues: CASSLEVAGGRETQYF. CDR3 bases: TGTGCCAGCAGCTTAGAAGTGGCGGGGGGTAGGGAGACCCAGTACTTC.

The J gene is TRBJ1-3, the V gene TRBV30, with 9 bases lining up with TRBD1. Germline lookup yields CDR1 GTSNPN and CDR2 SVGIG (reference sequence). This CDR3 spans 11 amino acids. V was clipped by 1 base and J by 12 bases; unmatched bases: 1. This CDR3 reads CAWSATGGIYF. The CDR3 DNA follows: TGTGCCTGGAGTGCGACAGGGGGCATATATTTT. Using reference TRBV30 and TRBJ1-3 for the parts outside the CDR3, the full variable domain is SQTIHQWPATLVQPVGSPLSLECTVEGTSNPNLYWYRQAAGRGLQLLFYSVGIGQISSEVPQNLSASRPQDRQFILSSKKLLLSDSGFYLCAWSATGGIYFGEGSWLTVV.

V gene TRBV28 combines with J gene TRBJ1-1; no reliable D call. Trimming pared 4 bases from V and 1 base from J, leaving 13 bases between. Germline V lookup: CDR1 MDHEN, CDR2 SYDVKM. CDR3 length equals 15 residues. The CDR3 nucleotides read TGTGCCAGCAGTTCCCGAAGAGCCCGGAACACTGAAGCTTTCTTT. Protein: CASSSRRARNTEAFF.

The chain links TRBV5-1 to TRBJ2-5; D possibly corresponds to TRBD1 (6 bases). Germline loops: CDR1 SGHRS, CDR2 YFSETQ. The CDR3 length is 16 residues. Trimming took 5 bases from V and 5 from J, leaving 22 bases between them. CDR3 coding DNA: TGCGCCAGCAGTAGGATTAACAGGGTAATAGCGGAGACCCAGTACTTC. This gives the protein CASSRINRVIAETQYF.